This T cell receptor beta chain comes out of a study of regulatory T cells in long-lasting Graves disease. Turning to the study itself: Patients met the persistent Graves' disease definition after over 5 years of antithyroid drugs with positive TSH receptor antibodies. Points from the study as a whole: For persistent Graves' patients, TCR diversity was lower than for newly diagnosed ones.

This clonotype was detected many times. Its specificity is not known. Building the TCR beta libraries relied on iRepertoire HTBI primers, and CDR3 regions underwent Arm-PCR. From the multiplex PCR reads, TCRdb called clonotypes with MiXCR, one entry per CDR3 protein. The sample records about 400,000 distinct CDR3 sequences, around 20% being singletons. Documented time point: persistent/refractory GD, antithyroid drugs over 5 years with positive TRAb. The TCR library was made from RNA extracted from PBMCs. Sequencing was performed on peripheral blood mononuclear cells (PBMCs), taken when the disease was refractory, from a patient treated with antithyroid drugs. The clonotype originates from a female donor with Graves disease.

The CDR3 region has the DNA TGTGCCAGCAGCTTACTACTAGCGGGAGGGGAGCAGTACTTC. Encoded protein: CASSLLLAGGEQYF. The gene calls are TRBV7-6 and TRBJ2-7; TRBD2 agrees at 13 bases. J was trimmed by 7 bases and V by 2 bases; bases with no gene match: 2. The CDR3 has 14 residues. Germline V gene sequence: CDR1 SGHVS, CDR2 FNYEAQ. The full variable domain, rest sourced from reference TRBV7-6 and TRBJ2-7, is GAGVSQSPRYKVTKRGQDVALRCDPISGHVSLYWYRQALGQGPEFLTYFNYEAQQDKSGLPNDRFSAERPEGSISTLTIQRTEQRDSAMYRCASSLLLAGGEQYFGPGTRLTVT.